These 29 T cell receptor beta chains originate from one sample sequenced in a study of cytomegalovirus exposure and HLA in healthy donors. Use of 60 Vbeta and 13 Jbeta primers characterized the PCR. This table comes from immunoSEQ multiplex PCR, and its TCRdb copy is limited to in-frame clones, with some not included. The sample carries about 120,000 clones, 79% recorded once. The sample taken for sequencing was PBMCs. The receptors come from a man aged 30 to 39 in good health and CMV-seropositive.

This clone has just a few counts. This chain links TRBV7-9 with TRBJ1-1; D gene ambiguous. CDR1 and CDR2 (germline): SEHNR, FQNEAQ (reference sequence). Trimming cost V 5 bases and J 5 bases, with 12 bases left between them. The CDR3 loop spans 13 amino acids. The DNA of the CDR3 is TGTGCCAGCAGCCAAATAGAGGGAACTGAAGCTTTCTTT. This sequence encodes CASSQIEGTEAFF.

The V call is TRBV29-1, the J call TRBJ2-3; 8 positions agree with TRBD1. CDR3 length: 17 amino acids. The trim removed 1 base at V and 1 base at J, leaving 10 bases unmatched. Per germline, CDR1 SQVTM and CDR2 ANQGSEA. The CDR3 is CSVEAFMTGDGTDTQYF. CDR3 sequence (DNA): TGCAGCGTTGAAGCGTTTATGACAGGGGATGGCACAGATACGCAGTATTTT.

The chain links TRBV6-6 to TRBJ1-5; TRBD1 matches at 7 bases. Germline values: CDR1 MNHNY, CDR2 SVGAGI (reference sequence). The J segment lost 4 bases and the V segment lost 3 bases, leaving 6 bases of the junction unmatched. The CDR3 runs 15 residues. CDR3 sequence reads: CASSYGTANNQPQHF. The CDR3 region has the DNA TGTGCCAGCAGTTATGGGACAGCTAATAATCAGCCCCAGCATTTT.

Details on this clone: A read error may produce the germline difference seen at one junction end. This sequence joins TRBV11-3 and TRBJ2-6, with 8 bases matching TRBD1. This CDR3 has 15 residues. The germline gives CDR1 SGHNT, CDR2 YENEEA. The CDR3 region is CASSLALDRANGLTF. CDR3 nucleotide sequence: TGTGCCAGCAGCTTAGCCCTGGACAGGGCCAACGGCCTGACTTTC. Complete variable domain (other parts from reference TRBV11-3 and TRBJ2-6): EAGVVQSPRYKIIEKKQPVAFWCNPISGHNTLYWYLQNLGQGPELLIRYENEEAVDDSQLPKDRFSAERLKGVDSTLKIQPAELGDSAVYLCASSLALDRANGLTFGAGSRLTVL.

The V and J genes are TRBV30 and TRBJ1-3; maybe TRBD1 (5 bases). The CDR3 runs to 13 residues. V was shortened by 0 bases and J by 5 bases, with 8 bases between the two germline ends. CDR1 GTSNPN and CDR2 SVGIG come from the germline V gene (reference sequence). The CDR3 DNA reads as TGTGCCTGGAGTGTATCAGGGAGAAACACCATATATTTT. As protein: CAWSVSGRNTIYF.

The chain joins TRBV5-4 to TRBJ2-2; no reliable D call. The CDR3 length is 12 residues. The germline V gene encodes CDR1 SGHNT and CDR2 YYREEE (reference sequence). The V and J ends lost 6 bases and 3 bases respectively, with 6 bases between them. CDR3 region: CASTVYTGELFF. CDR3 nucleotides: TGTGCCAGCACCGTTTACACCGGGGAGCTGTTTTTT. The full variable domain, its missing parts supplied by reference TRBV5-4 and TRBJ2-2, is ETGVTQSPTHLIKTRGQQVTLRCSSQSGHNTVSWYQQALGQGPQFIFQYYREEENGRGNFPPRFSGLQFPNYSSELNVNALELDDSALYLCASTVYTGELFFGEGSRLTVL.

The V and J genes are TRBV7-6 and TRBJ2-3, with D unresolved. V was clipped by 0 bases and J by 5 bases, with 6 bases between them. The germline CDR1 and CDR2 sequences are SGHVS and FNYEAQ. The CDR3 sequence is 13 residues long. The CDR3: CASSLATGDTQYF. DNA of the CDR3: TGTGCCAGCAGCTTAGCGACGGGAGATACGCAGTATTTT. Based on the CDR3 plus reference TRBV7-6 and TRBJ2-3, the full variable domain is GAGVSQSPRYKVTKRGQDVALRCDPISGHVSLYWYRQALGQGPEFLTYFNYEAQQDKSGLPNDRFSAERPEGSISTLTIQRTEQRDSAMYRCASSLATGDTQYFGPGTRLTVL.

The chain uses TRBV14 and TRBJ2-7; 9 nucleotides match TRBD1. The CDR3 contains 15 residues. The V gene end was trimmed by 6 bases and the J gene end by 2 bases; junction bases not matched to a gene: 8. Per the germline V gene, CDR1 is SGHDN and CDR2 is FVKESK. CDR3: CASRRQGGIPYEQYF. Written as DNA, the CDR3 is TGTGCCAGCAGAAGACAGGGGGGAATCCCCTACGAGCAGTACTTC.

The rearrangement links TRBV27 to TRBJ1-2, with D possibly TRBD1 on 6 matching bases. Germline CDR1 reads MNHEY; CDR2 reads SMNVEV (reference sequence). V dropped 5 bases and J dropped 8 bases, with 18 bases sitting between them. The CDR3 has 14 amino acids. The CDR3 nucleotides read TGTGCCAGCAGTCTGGTCAGGGGCGCGTGGGGCTACACCTTC. Protein: CASSLVRGAWGYTF.

This clone showed up just once. Within the sample, other DNA sequences also encode this same CDR3. The CDR3 loop is CATSRDMGEGTEAFF. CDR3 DNA: TGTGCCACCAGCAGAGATATGGGGGAGGGCACCGAAGCTTTCTTT. The V call is TRBV15, the J call TRBJ1-1; tentative D call: TRBD1 (5 bases). Germline CDR1 is LNHNV and CDR2 is YYDKDF (reference sequence). With 0 bases removed from V and 8 bases from J, the gap between germline ends came to 16 bases. The CDR3 is made up of 15 amino acids.

The V gene is TRBV30, the J gene TRBJ1-5; TRBD1 aligns across 8 bases. The germline V gene encodes CDR1 GTSNPN and CDR2 SVGIG (reference sequence). V shed 3 bases and J 6 bases; nucleotides not matched to a gene: 7. CDR3 length: 14 residues. The CDR3 region has the DNA TGTGCCTGGAGGTCGGCTGACAGGGGTCAGCCCCAGCATTTT. Protein sequence: CAWRSADRGQPQHF. The whole variable domain, remainder taken from reference TRBV30 and TRBJ1-5, is SQTIHQWPATLVQPVGSPLSLECTVEGTSNPNLYWYRQAAGRGLQLLFYSVGIGQISSEVPQNLSASRPQDRQFILSSKKLLLSDSGFYLCAWRSADRGQPQHFGDGTRLSIL.

V and J are TRBV6-5 and TRBJ1-2; D gene uncertain. CDR1 MNHEY and CDR2 SVGAGI come from the germline V gene. The CDR3 is 12 amino acids. V lost 0 bases, J lost 6 bases, and 5 bases lay in between. The CDR3 nucleotides are TGTGCCAGCAGTTACTCTGGAGATGGCTACACCTTC. It is translated as CASSYSGDGYTF.

This rearrangement joins TRBV18 to TRBJ2-7; D unresolved. Germline-derived CDR1 and CDR2 are KGHSH and LQKENI. The CDR3 loop spans 14 amino acids. Trimming cost V 1 base and J 0 bases, with 7 bases left between them. The CDR3 sequence is CASSPRASSYEQYF. CDR3 bases: TGTGCCAGCTCACCACGGGCCAGCTCCTACGAGCAGTACTTC.

This clone came up once. V usage is TRBV2 and J usage is TRBJ1-5; 9 nucleotides agree with TRBD1. V shed 5 bases, J shed 6 bases, and the junction held 8 bases outside the gene matches. Germline values: CDR1 SNHLY, CDR2 FYNNEI. The CDR3 consists of 15 residues. The CDR3 sequence is CASSPTGGDGQPQHF. As DNA, the CDR3 is TGTGCCAGCAGTCCCACAGGGGGCGACGGTCAGCCCCAGCATTTT.

The CDR3: CASSLGGLAGGPDEQYF. In nucleotides, the CDR3 is TGCGCCAGCAGCTTGGGGGGACTAGCGGGGGGGCCGGACGAGCAGTACTTC. The genes are TRBV5-1 and TRBJ2-7, with TRBD2 matching over 16 bases. The V gene's germline CDR1 is SGHRS and CDR2 YFSETQ. The CDR3 totals 17 residues. With 0 bases clipped from V and 5 bases from J, the junction kept 5 bases outside the gene matches.

V gene TRBV7-9 combines with J gene TRBJ1-4, with 8 bases fitting TRBD1. This CDR3 region has 14 residues. Germline V gene lookup returns CDR1 SEHNR and CDR2 FQNEAQ (reference sequence). This chain's CDR3 is CSIDGQGNNEKLFF. The CDR3, as DNA: TGTTCCATCGATGGACAGGGAAATAATGAAAAACTGTTTTTT.

This chain uses TRBV4-1 with TRBJ1-3; a weak D match, TRBD1 (5 bases). V lost 4 bases and J 4 bases, leaving 23 bases between the germline ends. CDR3 length: 18 amino acids. Germline-derived CDR1 and CDR2 are MGHRA and YSYEKL. DNA of the CDR3: TGCGCCAGCAGCCCCTCCGGAGCAGGGCTCTCTTCCGGAAACACCATATATTTT. Protein product: CASSPSGAGLSSGNTIYF.

The chain combines TRBV4-3 with TRBJ2-1; TRBD2 agrees at 11 bases. This CDR3 comprises 15 residues. Germline-derived CDR1 and CDR2 are LGHNA and YSLEER. Losses at the gene ends were 8 bases for V and 4 bases for J; bases not matched to a gene: 7. The CDR3 is CASGRGLAVYNEQFF. The CDR3 nucleotides are TGCGCCAGCGGTCGGGGACTAGCGGTTTACAATGAGCAGTTCTTC.

The rearrangement links TRBV11-3 to TRBJ2-5; 14 bases are a match to TRBD2. V gave up 3 bases and J gave up 4 bases; unmatched junction bases: 4. Germline V gene sequence: CDR1 SGHNT, CDR2 YENEEA. This CDR3 region has 16 residues. This CDR3 is CASSLGTSGSGETQYF. In DNA, the CDR3 is TGTGCCAGCAGCTTGGGGACTAGCGGGAGTGGAGAGACCCAGTACTTC.

The chain employs TRBV2 and TRBJ2-1; 11 bases line up with TRBD2. The germline V gene encodes CDR1 SNHLY and CDR2 FYNNEI. The CDR3 extends over 18 amino acids. The V gene end was trimmed by 5 bases and the J gene end by 2 bases; junction bases not matched to a gene: 11. CDR3 sequence (DNA): TGTGCCAGCAGTCCCACAGGGTTGACTAGCGGGGCCTACAATGAGCAGTTCTTC. Translation: CASSPTGLTSGAYNEQFF.

V and J are TRBV5-4 and TRBJ2-4; D ambiguous. V was clipped by 0 bases and J by 6 bases, with 7 bases between them. This CDR3 has 13 residues. Germline assignment: CDR1 SGHNT and CDR2 YYREEE (reference sequence). Here the CDR3 reads CASSLGSGNIQYF. Here the CDR3 DNA reads TGTGCCAGCAGCTTGGGGAGTGGAAACATTCAGTACTTC.

The chain combines TRBV5-1 with TRBJ1-2; a weak D match, TRBD1 (6 bases). V lost 3 bases to trimming and J lost 0 bases, with 12 bases between them. The CDR3 totals 15 residues. From germline, CDR1 is SGHRS and CDR2 YFSETQ. The CDR3, as DNA: TGCGCCAGCAGCTCTCGGGGGGCATCTAACTATGGCTACACCTTC. Translation gives CASSSRGASNYGYTF.

This clone showed up just once. This chain joins TRBV6-6 and TRBJ1-3; D remains ambiguous. The CDR3 consists of 13 residues. Germline V CDR1 and CDR2: MNHNY, SVGAGI (reference sequence). Trimming cost V 6 bases and J 0 bases, with 6 bases left between them. CDR3 coding DNA: TGTGCCAGCAGGAGGAGCTCTGGAAACACCATATATTTT. It encodes CASRRSSGNTIYF.

This chain connects TRBV4-2 to TRBJ1-6; the D gene is possibly TRBD1 (6 bases). Germline CDR1 is LGHNA and CDR2 is YNFKEQ. Between the trimmed V and J ends, which lost 0 bases and 5 bases, there was a span of 8 bases. The CDR3 extends over 15 amino acids. The chain's CDR3 is CASSQENRDNSPLHF. The CDR3 DNA is TGTGCCAGCAGCCAAGAGAACAGGGATAATTCACCCCTCCACTTT.

The rearrangement joins TRBV27 to TRBJ1-1, with 7 bases identical to TRBD1. The CDR3 extends over 14 amino acids. CDR1 is MNHEY, CDR2 SMNVEV, per germline (reference sequence). With V trimmed by 3 bases and J by 3 bases, 4 bases remained unmatched. CDR3 nucleotides: TGTGCCAGCAGTTTCCAGGGGGGCGACACTGAAGCTTTCTTT. This codes for CASSFQGGDTEAFF.

This clone was counted a single time. The gene calls are TRBV19 and TRBJ1-2, with D possibly matching TRBD1 (5 bases). Germline V gene data show CDR1 as LNHDA and CDR2 as SQIVND (reference sequence). The CDR3 is 14 amino acids. V lost 4 bases, J lost 1 base, and 10 bases lay in between. The chain's CDR3 is CASSKFQGNYGYTF. The CDR3 region has the DNA TGTGCCAGTAGTAAATTTCAGGGTAACTATGGCTACACCTTC. The variable domain in full, completed from reference TRBV19 and TRBJ1-2, reads DGGITQSPKYLFRKEGQNVTLSCEQNLNHDAMYWYRQDPGQGLRLIYYSQIVNDFQKGDIAEGYSVSREKKESFPLTVTSAQKNPTAFYLCASSKFQGNYGYTFGSGTRLTVV.

The chain combines TRBV7-2 with TRBJ2-5; 10 positions match TRBD2. Trimming took 0 bases from V and 2 from J; bases not matched to a gene: 0. This CDR3 is built from 15 residues. Germline V lookup: CDR1 SGHTA, CDR2 FQGNSA. The DNA for the CDR3 is TGTGCCAGCAGCTTAGCTAGCGGGGGGCAAGAGACCCAGTACTTC. It encodes CASSLASGGQETQYF.

V usage is TRBV28 and J usage is TRBJ1-3; D unclear. The CDR3 totals 12 residues. CDR1 is MDHEN, CDR2 SYDVKM, per germline. V dropped 7 bases and J dropped 2 bases, with 6 bases sitting between them. Here the CDR3 reads CASNTPGNTIYF. The CDR3 coding sequence is TGTGCCAGCAACACCCCTGGAAACACCATATATTTT. The whole variable domain, filled in from reference TRBV28 and TRBJ1-3, reads DVKVTQSSRYLVKRTGEKVFLECVQDMDHENMFWYRQDPGLGLRLIYFSYDVKMKEKGDIPEGYSVSREKKERFSLILESASTNQTSMYLCASNTPGNTIYFGEGSWLTVV.

This clone was recorded a few times. This chain links TRBV5-1 with TRBJ2-5; TRBD2 might be the D (7 bases). CDR3 length equals 16 residues. V was clipped by 4 bases and J by 1 base, with 17 bases between them. Germline assignment: CDR1 SGHRS and CDR2 YFSETQ. The CDR3 coding sequence is TGCGCCAGCAGCGGGGGGGCCCAATCTTTCCAAGAGACCCAGTACTTC. This gives the protein CASSGGAQSFQETQYF. The whole variable domain, filled in from reference TRBV5-1 and TRBJ2-5, reads KAGVTQTPRYLIKTRGQQVTLSCSPISGHRSVSWYQQTPGQGLQFLFEYFSETQRNKGNFPGRFSGRQFSNSRSEMNVSTLELGDSALYLCASSGGAQSFQETQYFGPGTRLLVL.